The clone carrying this TCR beta chain was seen more than once but under ten times. The CDR3 spans 16 residues. Trimming pared 5 bases from V and 4 bases from J, leaving 18 bases between. CDR1 SGHTA and CDR2 FQGNSA come from the germline V gene. This sample was taken from a study of blood T cell repertoires in COVID-19. Generated by immunoSEQ multiplex PCR, the TCRdb table keeps only in-frame clones and is missing some. This sample carries some 290,000 clones, 88% of them seen once, and the ten largest clones take about 10%. The chain uses TRBV7-2 and TRBJ1-5, with unresolved D. What was sequenced was peripheral blood. The receptor's source is a woman between 25 and 40 years old with COVID-19, enrolled during active disease. The CDR3 nucleotides are TGTGCCAGCAGCCCCACGTGGGCCTCAAGAAATCAGCCCCAGCATTTT. Its protein is CASSPTWASRNQPQHF. Using reference TRBV7-2 and TRBJ1-5 for the parts outside the CDR3, the full variable domain is GAGVSQSPSNKVTEKGKDVELRCDPISGHTALYWYRQSLGQGLEFLIYFQGNSAPDKSGLPSDRFSAERTGGSVSTLTIQRTQQEDSAVYLCASSPTWASRNQPQHFGDGTRLSIL.